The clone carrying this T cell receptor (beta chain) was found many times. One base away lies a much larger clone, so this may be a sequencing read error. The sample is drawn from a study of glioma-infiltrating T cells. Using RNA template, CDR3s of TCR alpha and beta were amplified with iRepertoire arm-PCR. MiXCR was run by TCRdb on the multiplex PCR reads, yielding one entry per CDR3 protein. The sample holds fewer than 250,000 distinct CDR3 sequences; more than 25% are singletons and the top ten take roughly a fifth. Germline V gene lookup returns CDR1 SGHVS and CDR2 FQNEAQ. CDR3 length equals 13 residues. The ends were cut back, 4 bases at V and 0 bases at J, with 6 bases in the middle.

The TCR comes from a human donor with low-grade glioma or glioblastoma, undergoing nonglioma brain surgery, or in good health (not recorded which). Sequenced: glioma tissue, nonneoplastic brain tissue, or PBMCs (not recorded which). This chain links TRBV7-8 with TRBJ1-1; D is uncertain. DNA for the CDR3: TGTGCCAGCAGCTCGACACTGAACACTGAAGCTTTCTTT. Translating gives CASSSTLNTEAFF. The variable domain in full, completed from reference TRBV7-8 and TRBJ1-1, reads GAGVSQSPRYKVAKRGQDVALRCDPISGHVSLFWYQQALGQGPEFLTYFQNEAQLDKSGLPSDRFFAERPEGSVSTLKIQRTQQEDSAVYLCASSSTLNTEAFFGQGTRLTVV.